The next 21 T cell receptor beta chains were all read from a single sample in a study of CD8 T cells in ankylosing spondylitis (dated by TCRdb to the late 2010s). The full study reports these points: Blood from ankylosing spondylitis patients appeared to be characterized by a TCR beta motif made up of seven or eight highly homologous amino acid variants.

The method behind the library was 5' RACE. The listed sequencing device is Illumina HiSeq 2500. The public reads were reprocessed in TCRdb via fastp at Q25 and MiXCR, keeping in-frame beta chains. Entries that share a CDR3 protein sequence are merged under the most common genes and DNA. Across this sample there are about 220,000 distinct CDR3 sequences, with around 7.9% seen only once. The ten largest clones take up 13% to 15% of the sample. These TCRs are of unknown antigen specificity. Material: blood, either unsorted or a sorted T cell fraction (not recorded which). These receptors were obtained from a male donor with ankylosing spondylitis.

This clonotype was seen ten or more times. This chain joins TRBV10-3 and TRBJ2-7; D perhaps matches TRBD2 (8 bases). CDR1 is ENHRY, CDR2 SYGVKD, per germline. This CDR3 is built from 14 residues. V lost 3 bases to trimming and J lost 6 bases, with 15 bases between them. The CDR3 bases are TGTGCCATCAGTGACGGGGACAGCGGGGGCGAGCAGTACTTC. Translation: CAISDGDSGGEQYF.

This clonotype was found many times. V is TRBV29-1 and J is TRBJ2-1, with D uncertain. The CDR3 is 10 amino acids. The V gene's germline CDR1 is SQVTM and CDR2 ANQGSEA. Trimming took off 4 bases at V and 6 bases at J, with 4 bases between the two ends. The CDR3 nucleotides are TGCAGCGTTGTATTCAATGAGCAGTTCTTC. As protein: CSVVFNEQFF.

This clonotype was counted only a few times. This rearrangement joins TRBV12-3 or TRBV12-4 to TRBJ1-1, with a possible D match to TRBD1 (5 bases). The CDR3 loop spans 15 amino acids. Trimming shortened V by 0 bases and J by 3 bases, and 11 bases separated the two germline ends. CDR3 sequence reads: CASSLAQGGYTEAFF. In DNA form, the CDR3 reads TGTGCCAGCAGTTTAGCGCAGGGAGGGTACACTGAAGCTTTCTTT.

This clonotype was seen repeatedly, ten times or more. The gene calls are TRBV29-1 and TRBJ2-7; no reliable D call. Trimming removed 5 bases from V and 6 bases from J, with 14 bases in between. CDR1 SQVTM and CDR2 ANQGSEA come from the germline V gene. There are 12 residues in the CDR3. The CDR3 here is CSVWIQSSEQYF. CDR3 nucleotide sequence: TGCAGCGTTTGGATCCAAAGCTCCGAGCAGTACTTC.

This clonotype has only a few counts. V is TRBV7-9 and J is TRBJ2-1; TRBD1 aligns across 10 bases. There are 15 residues in the CDR3. Trimming cost V 5 bases and J 3 bases; bases outside gene matches: 4. Germline loops: CDR1 SEHNR, CDR2 FQNEAQ (reference sequence). CDR3 in DNA: TGTGCCAGCAGCGTCGGACAGGGGGTCTACAATGAGCAGTTCTTC. Translated, it gives CASSVGQGVYNEQFF.

The CDR3 DNA follows: TGTGCCACCAGGGGGTCGGGGTTGTACGAGCAGTACTTC. Protein sequence: CATRGSGLYEQYF. This chain uses TRBV15 with TRBJ2-7, with D perhaps TRBD2 (5 bases). The germline V and J ends were trimmed by 6 bases and 4 bases, with 13 bases remaining between them. The CDR3 runs to 13 residues. The germline CDR1 and CDR2 sequences are LNHNV and YYDKDF (reference sequence).

This clonotype has a count of ten or more. The rearrangement links TRBV5-1 to TRBJ2-1; 7 nucleotides line up with TRBD2. The CDR3 spans 15 residues. The V segment lost 1 base and the J segment 8 bases; nucleotides outside the gene matches: 9. Germline loops: CDR1 SGHRS, CDR2 YFSETQ. The CDR3 DNA sequence: TGCGCCAGCAGCTTGTCTGGCAGCGGGGCCGATGAGCAGTTCTTC. Encoded protein: CASSLSGSGADEQFF.

This clonotype has ten or more counts. The CDR3 loop is CASRSTGTNTGELFF. The DNA for the CDR3 is TGTGCCAGCAGATCTACAGGGACGAACACCGGGGAGCTGTTTTTT. The chain recombines TRBV7-9 with TRBJ2-2, with D perhaps matching TRBD1 (6 bases). The CDR3 covers 15 residues. CDR1 is SEHNR, CDR2 FQNEAQ, per germline (reference sequence). V lost 6 bases to trimming and J lost 0 bases, with 11 bases between them.

In this sample, this clonotype turned up a few times. This chain uses TRBV6-1 with TRBJ2-1, with TRBD2 matching 9 bases. V gave up 4 bases and J gave up 2 bases; unmatched junction bases: 3. Germline CDR1 is MNHNS and CDR2 is SASEGT. This CDR3 spans 15 amino acids. CDR3: CASSARGGPYNEQFF. The CDR3 DNA is TGTGCCAGCAGTGCGCGGGGGGGCCCCTACAATGAGCAGTTCTTC.

Comment on this clonotype: This could be a read error, since a much larger clone is one nucleotide away. The chain combines TRBV6-1 with TRBJ2-7, with D perhaps TRBD1 (5 bases). V lost 8 bases to trimming and J lost 2 bases, with 16 bases between them. This CDR3 is built from 14 residues. The V gene's germline CDR1 is MNHNS and CDR2 SASEGT. CDR3 DNA sequence: TGTGCCAGCCACGTGGGGCTAAGACCCTACGAGCAGTACTTC. This encodes CASHVGLRPYEQYF.

V gene TRBV7-8 combines with J gene TRBJ2-5, with TRBD1 identical over 8 bases. V lost 7 bases, J lost 2 bases, and 9 bases stayed unmatched. Per germline, CDR1 SGHVS and CDR2 FQNEAQ. CDR3 length: 15 amino acids. The CDR3 DNA follows: TGTGCCAGCATATTAGACAGGGGATTACAAGAGACCCAGTACTTC. Encoded protein: CASILDRGLQETQYF.

Concerning this clonotype itself: This sequence may be a read error, since a much larger clone differs from it by one base. The genes are TRBV5-8 and TRBJ2-1, with 8 bases aligning to TRBD2. The germline V gene encodes CDR1 SGHTS and CDR2 YDEGEE. The CDR3 runs to 16 residues. CDR3 region: CASSPLTGGRWNEQSF. DNA for the CDR3: TGTGCCAGCAGCCCCCTGACCGGCGGGAGGTGGAATGAGCAGTCCTTC.

This clonotype was seen repeatedly, ten times or more. The V call is TRBV15, the J call TRBJ2-7; D gene uncertain. The CDR3 covers 13 residues. Germline V gene lookup returns CDR1 LNHNV and CDR2 YYDKDF (reference sequence). V was pared by 5 bases and J by 4 bases, with 12 bases between. The chain's CDR3 is CATSYRVGYEQYF. The CDR3 coding sequence is TGTGCCACCAGCTACCGTGTCGGGTACGAGCAGTACTTC.

For the CDR3, the DNA is TGTGCCAGCAGTGACCCAGGGATTTATTCGTACGAGCAGTACTTC. Residues: CASSDPGIYSYEQYF. The genes are TRBV6-1 and TRBJ2-7; maybe TRBD1 (5 bases). Germline loops: CDR1 MNHNS, CDR2 SASEGT. Trimming stripped 3 bases from V and 4 bases from J, with 16 bases between. The CDR3 has 15 amino acids.

Many counts were recorded for this clonotype. This sequence joins TRBV6-1 and TRBJ2-3; 8 bases match TRBD2. J lost 0 bases, V lost 5 bases, and 4 bases had no gene match. CDR1 is MNHNS and CDR2 is SASEGT in the germline V gene. This CDR3 spans 15 amino acids. CDR3 sequence: CASSLSGESTDTQYF. The CDR3 DNA reads TGTGCCAGCAGTCTTAGCGGGGAGAGCACAGATACGCAGTATTTT.

This clonotype was seen repeatedly, ten times or more. The chain recombines TRBV24-1 with TRBJ2-7, with 10 bases that match TRBD1. The V gene's germline CDR1 is KGHDR and CDR2 SFDVKD. This CDR3 spans 15 amino acids. V was clipped by 4 bases and J by 4 bases; unmatched bases: 6. The DNA for the CDR3 is TGTGCCACCAGTGAGAGGGACAGGGGTCCGTACGAGCAGTACTTC. Translated: CATSERDRGPYEQYF.

This clonotype was seen at least ten times. The chain has TRBV6-1 and TRBJ1-2; possibly TRBD1 for D (5 bases). The length of the CDR3 is 16 residues. V was shortened by 7 bases and J by 4 bases, with 22 bases between the two germline ends. Germline CDR1 reads MNHNS; CDR2 reads SASEGT. CDR3 bases: TGTGCCAGCACTCCCTCCGGGGGAGAGGTCCTCTATGGCTACACCTTC. It codes for CASTPSGGEVLYGYTF.

This clonotype was recorded many times. The chain recombines TRBV29-1 with TRBJ2-5; a possible D gene is TRBD1 (6 bases). The CDR3 totals 11 residues. With 0 bases removed from V and 12 bases from J, the gap between germline ends came to 11 bases. CDR1 and CDR2 (germline): SQVTM, ANQGSEA. CDR3 loop: CSVEDTGRKYF. The CDR3 DNA sequence: TGCAGCGTTGAAGATACAGGGCGCAAGTACTTC.

This clonotype was counted a few times. This rearrangement joins TRBV24-1 to TRBJ1-4; no reliable D call. The length of the CDR3 is 15 residues. Germline CDR1 and CDR2: KGHDR and SFDVKD. Deletions cut 4 bases from V and 6 bases from J, with 14 bases between. The CDR3 here is CATSERAGTDEKLFF. The CDR3 DNA sequence: TGTGCCACCAGTGAGAGGGCTGGTACGGATGAAAAACTGTTTTTT.

The rearrangement links TRBV9 to TRBJ1-5; D may be TRBD1 (5 bases). Germline V gene sequence: CDR1 SGDLS, CDR2 YYNGEE. The CDR3 spans 14 residues. Trimming stripped 4 bases from V and 8 bases from J, with 16 bases between. CDR3 region: CASSKGAGPKPQHF. CDR3 DNA: TGTGCCAGCAGCAAAGGGGCAGGCCCAAAGCCCCAGCATTTT. The full variable domain, completed using reference TRBV9 and TRBJ1-5, is DSGVTQTPKHLITATGQRVTLRCSPRSGDLSVYWYQQSLDQGLQFLIQYYNGEERAKGNILERFSAQQFPDLHSELNLSSLELGDSALYFCASSKGAGPKPQHFGDGTRLSIL.

This clonotype was picked up a small number of times. V usage is TRBV5-4 and J usage is TRBJ2-7; D assignment may be TRBD1 or TRBD2 (5 bases each). Looked up from germline, CDR1 is SGHNT and CDR2 is YYREEE (reference sequence). V was clipped by 0 bases and J by 5 bases, with 6 bases between them. This CDR3 is built from 12 residues. CDR3 in amino acids: CASSLVGDEQYF. CDR3 nucleotides: TGTGCCAGCAGCTTGGTGGGGGACGAGCAGTACTTC.